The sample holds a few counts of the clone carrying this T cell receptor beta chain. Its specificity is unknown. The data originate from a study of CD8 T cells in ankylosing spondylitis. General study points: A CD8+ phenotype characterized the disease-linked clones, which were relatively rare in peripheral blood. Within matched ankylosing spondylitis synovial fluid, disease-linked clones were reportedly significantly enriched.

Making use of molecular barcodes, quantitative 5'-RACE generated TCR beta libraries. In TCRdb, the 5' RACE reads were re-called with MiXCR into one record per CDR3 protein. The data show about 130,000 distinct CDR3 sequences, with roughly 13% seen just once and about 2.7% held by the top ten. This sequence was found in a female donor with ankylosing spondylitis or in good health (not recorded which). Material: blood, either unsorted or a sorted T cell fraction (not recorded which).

The CDR3 nucleotides are TGTGCCAGCAGCTCCGAATCACAAGAGACCCAGTACTTC. As protein: CASSSESQETQYF. The chain has TRBV5-4 and TRBJ2-5; the D is unclear. There are 13 residues in the CDR3. CDR1 and CDR2 from the germline V gene are SGHNT and YYREEE (reference sequence). V gave up 3 bases and J gave up 2 bases, with 8 bases separating them.